One T cell receptor (beta chain) is described in this entry. This sample is drawn from a study of blood T cell repertoires in COVID-19. Original methodology: Reference gene primer amplification in the assay estimated nucleated cell counts. Here immunoSEQ multiplex PCR was the method, and the copy in TCRdb shows in-frame clones only, minus some. The DNA was the basis for D and trimming; V, J and clone size are from that table. Here the sample spans a few hundred thousand clones, more than 75% being singletons. The receptor's source is a man aged 60 to 75 who had recovered from COVID-19. Sequencing input: peripheral blood.

DNA for the CDR3: TGTGCCTGGATCCCCCGCGGGGGGAGGGATGAGCAGTTCTTC. It yields the protein CAWIPRGGRDEQFF. This sequence joins TRBV30 and TRBJ2-1, with 8 bases that match TRBD2. Germline CDR1 GTSNPN, CDR2 SVGIG (reference sequence). This CDR3 region has 14 residues. The ends lost 4 bases at V and 8 bases at J; junction bases unmatched: 10.